The 3 T cell receptor beta chains below were found in one sample sequenced in a study of blood T cell repertoires in COVID-19. TCRdb keeps only in-frame clones here, not all; method: immunoSEQ multiplex PCR. The table has 200,000 or so clones, about three quarters seen once. The sample comprised peripheral blood. All receptors derive from an older woman with acute or convalescent COVID-19.

This chain links TRBV18 with TRBJ2-1, with TRBD2 as a possible D gene (6 bases). V lost 2 bases and J 3 bases, leaving 17 bases between the germline ends. CDR3 length: 17 residues. From germline, CDR1 is KGHSH and CDR2 LQKENI. Here the CDR3 reads CASSPGSPSGDYNEQFF. DNA of the CDR3: TGTGCCAGCTCACCAGGGTCCCCATCGGGAGACTACAATGAGCAGTTCTTC.

The chain has TRBV29-1 and TRBJ2-1, with 9 positions matching TRBD2. Germline V lookup: CDR1 SQVTM, CDR2 ANQGSEA. After removal of 7 bases from V and 7 bases from J, the junction contained 14 bases not matched to a gene. CDR3 length equals 15 residues. Here the CDR3 reads CSAPPLAGAQNEQFF. The CDR3 coding sequence is TGCAGCGCTCCCCCATTAGCGGGAGCTCAGAATGAGCAGTTCTTC.

This sequence joins TRBV14 and TRBJ2-3, with 9 bases lining up with TRBD2. This CDR3 is built from 15 residues. Germline-derived CDR1 and CDR2 are SGHDN and FVKESK. Germline trimming cut 3 bases from V and 2 bases from J; bases unmatched to any gene: 3. CDR3 nucleotides: TGTGCCAGCAGCCATAGACTAGCGGCCACAGATACGCAGTATTTT. Translating gives CASSHRLAATDTQYF. Full variable domain (outside the CDR3, taken from reference TRBV14 and TRBJ2-3): EAGVTQFPSHSVIEKGQTVTLRCDPISGHDNLYWYRRVMGKEIKFLLHFVKESKQDESGMPNNRFLAERTGGTYSTLKVQPAELEDSGVYFCASSHRLAATDTQYFGPGTRLTVL.